This TCR beta chain originates from a study of T cells in Graves' hyperthyroidism and ophthalmopathy. As for the study in general: The authors collected peripheral blood at initial diagnosis, before any treatment.

This clonotype was seen many times. Trimming removed 4 bases at V and 5 bases at J, with 16 bases between. Germline V gene sequence: CDR1 SGHTA, CDR2 FQGTGA. The CDR3 has 15 residues. Researchers took RNA transcripts and amplified the TCR beta CDR3 regions from them. An initial round of RT-PCR targeting the TCR CDR3 relied on the HTBI primer set. TCRdb independently ran MiXCR on the multiplex PCR reads; one entry per CDR3 protein. In the table there are 700,000 or so distinct CDR3 sequences, about 15% of which are singletons. The receptor comes from a man younger than 30 with Graves' hyperthyroidism. The chain employs TRBV7-3 and TRBJ2-3, with D unclear. Sequenced: blood. Here the CDR3 DNA reads TGTGCCAGCAGCTCCTCCTCCGGGTGGGGAGATACGCAGTATTTT. It codes for CASSSSSGWGDTQYF.